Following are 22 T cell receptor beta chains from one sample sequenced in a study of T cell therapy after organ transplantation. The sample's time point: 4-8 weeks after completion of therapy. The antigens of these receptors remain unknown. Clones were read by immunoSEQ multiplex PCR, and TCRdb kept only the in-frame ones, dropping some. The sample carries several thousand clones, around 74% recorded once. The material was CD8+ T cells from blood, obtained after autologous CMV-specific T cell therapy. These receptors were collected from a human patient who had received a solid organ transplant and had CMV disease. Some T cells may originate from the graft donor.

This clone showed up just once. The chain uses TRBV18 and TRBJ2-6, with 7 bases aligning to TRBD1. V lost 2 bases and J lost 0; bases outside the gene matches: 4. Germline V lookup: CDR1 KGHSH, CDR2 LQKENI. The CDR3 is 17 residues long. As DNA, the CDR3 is TGTGCCAGCTCACCAAGAGGGGGCAACTCTGGGGCCAACGTCCTGACTTTC. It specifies CASSPRGGNSGANVLTF. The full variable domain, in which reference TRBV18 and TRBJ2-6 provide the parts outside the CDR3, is NAGVMQNPRHLVRRRGQEARLRCSPMKGHSHVYWYRQLPEEGLKFMVYLQKENIIDESGMPKERFSAEFPKEGPSILRIQQVVRGDSAAYFCASSPRGGNSGANVLTFGAGSRLTVL.

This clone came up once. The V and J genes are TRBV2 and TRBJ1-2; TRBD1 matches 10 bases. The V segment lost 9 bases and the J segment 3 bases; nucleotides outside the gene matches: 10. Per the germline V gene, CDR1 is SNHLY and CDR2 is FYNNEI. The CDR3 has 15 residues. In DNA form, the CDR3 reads TGTGCCAGTCGTAAAGGGACAGGGGACGACTATGGCTACACCTTC. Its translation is CASRKGTGDDYGYTF.

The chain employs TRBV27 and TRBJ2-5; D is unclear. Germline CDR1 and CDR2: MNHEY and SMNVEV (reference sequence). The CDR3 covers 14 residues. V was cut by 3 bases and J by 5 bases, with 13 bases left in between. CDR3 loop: CASSFNTGLETQYF. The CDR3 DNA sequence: TGTGCCAGCAGTTTCAATACCGGTCTTGAGACCCAGTACTTC.

Written as DNA, the CDR3 is TGTGCCACCAGCAGATCCTCTAAACTCAGCACAGATACGCAGTATTTT. It codes for CATSRSSKLSTDTQYF. The rearrangement uses TRBV15 and TRBJ2-3, with D unresolved. This CDR3 has 16 amino acids. Germline CDR1 is LNHNV and CDR2 is YYDKDF (reference sequence). Trimming took 2 bases from V and 0 from J, leaving 12 bases between them.

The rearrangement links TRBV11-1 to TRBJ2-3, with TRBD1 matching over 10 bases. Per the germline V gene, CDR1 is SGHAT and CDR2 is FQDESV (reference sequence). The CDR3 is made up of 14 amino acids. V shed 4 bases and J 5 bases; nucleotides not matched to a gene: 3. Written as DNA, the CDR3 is TGTGCCAGCAGCTCGGACAGGGGGGTAGATACGCAGTATTTT. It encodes CASSSDRGVDTQYF. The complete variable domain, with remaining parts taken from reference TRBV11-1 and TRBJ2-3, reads EAEVAQSPRYKITEKSQAVAFWCDPISGHATLYWYRQILGQGPELLVQFQDESVVDDSQLPKDRFSAERLKGVDSTLKIQPAELGDSAMYLCASSSDRGVDTQYFGPGTRLTVL.

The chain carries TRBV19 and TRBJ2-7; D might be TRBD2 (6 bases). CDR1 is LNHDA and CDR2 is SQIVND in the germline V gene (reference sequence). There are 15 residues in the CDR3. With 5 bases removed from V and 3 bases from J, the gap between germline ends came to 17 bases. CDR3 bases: TGTGCCAGTAGTCTTGGGACTCCGCTTGGCTACGAGCAGTACTTC. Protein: CASSLGTPLGYEQYF.

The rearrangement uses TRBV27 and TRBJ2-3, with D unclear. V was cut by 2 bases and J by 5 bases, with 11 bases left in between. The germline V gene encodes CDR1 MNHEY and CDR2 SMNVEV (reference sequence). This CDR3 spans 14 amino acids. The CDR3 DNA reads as TGTGCCAGCAGTTTAGGGAATTCGGAAGATACGCAGTATTTT. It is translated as CASSLGNSEDTQYF.

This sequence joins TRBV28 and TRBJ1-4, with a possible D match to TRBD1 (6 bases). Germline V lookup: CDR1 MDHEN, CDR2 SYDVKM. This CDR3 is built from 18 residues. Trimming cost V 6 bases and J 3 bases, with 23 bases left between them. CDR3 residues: CASSSFLGAQAPNEKLFF. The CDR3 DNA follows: TGTGCCAGCAGCAGTTTCTTGGGGGCACAGGCCCCTAATGAAAAACTGTTTTTT.

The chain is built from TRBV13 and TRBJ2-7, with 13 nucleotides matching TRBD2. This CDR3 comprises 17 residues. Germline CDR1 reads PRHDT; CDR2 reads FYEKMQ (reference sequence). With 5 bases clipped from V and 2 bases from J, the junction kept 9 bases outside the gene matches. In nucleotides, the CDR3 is TGTGCCAGCAGCGGAGGACTAGCGGGAGCCCCAACCTACGAGCAGTACTTC. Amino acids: CASSGGLAGAPTYEQYF.

This chain's CDR3 is CSVERGGTYTDTQYF. The CDR3 region has the DNA TGCAGCGTTGAACGTGGTGGGACCTACACAGATACGCAGTATTTT. The V and J genes are TRBV29-1 and TRBJ2-3; D is tentatively TRBD1 or TRBD2 (5 bases each). The CDR3 runs to 15 residues. V was pared by 2 bases and J by 2 bases, with 14 bases between. CDR1 is SQVTM, CDR2 ANQGSEA, per germline.

The CDR3 DNA reads as TGTGCCAGCAGCAAAAATTGGGCGGGTAGCACAGATACGCAGTATTTT. This encodes CASSKNWAGSTDTQYF. This chain uses TRBV21-1 with TRBJ2-3; the D call in the table, TRBD2, was not verified against the DNA. TRBV21-1 is labeled a pseudogene. CDR3 length: 16 residues.

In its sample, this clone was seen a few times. The CDR3 bases are TGTGCCAGCAGCTTAGCTGAACGCTACGAGCAGTACTTC. It specifies CASSLAERYEQYF. J is TRBJ2-7 and V is TRBV7-6; D is unresolved. V lost 0 bases and J 3 bases, leaving 6 bases between the germline ends. The length of the CDR3 is 13 residues. Germline V gives CDR1 SGHVS, CDR2 FNYEAQ.

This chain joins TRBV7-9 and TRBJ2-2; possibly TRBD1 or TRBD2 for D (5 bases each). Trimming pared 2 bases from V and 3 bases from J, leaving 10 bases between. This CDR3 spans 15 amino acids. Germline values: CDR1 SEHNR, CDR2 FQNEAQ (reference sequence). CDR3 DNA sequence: TGTGCCAGCAGCTTAAACTTGGGGGACACCGGGGAGCTGTTTTTT. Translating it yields CASSLNLGDTGELFF.

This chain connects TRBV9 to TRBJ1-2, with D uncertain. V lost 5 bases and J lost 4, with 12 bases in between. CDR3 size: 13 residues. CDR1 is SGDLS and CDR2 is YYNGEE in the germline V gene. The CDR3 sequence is CASRGNSAYGYTF. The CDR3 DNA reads TGTGCCAGCAGGGGGAATTCGGCCTATGGCTACACCTTC.

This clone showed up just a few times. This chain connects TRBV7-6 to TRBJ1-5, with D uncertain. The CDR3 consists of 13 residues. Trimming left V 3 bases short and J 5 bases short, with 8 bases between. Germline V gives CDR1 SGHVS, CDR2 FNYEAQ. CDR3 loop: CASSLGSYQPQHF. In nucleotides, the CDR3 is TGTGCCAGCAGCTTGGGCAGCTATCAGCCCCAGCATTTT.

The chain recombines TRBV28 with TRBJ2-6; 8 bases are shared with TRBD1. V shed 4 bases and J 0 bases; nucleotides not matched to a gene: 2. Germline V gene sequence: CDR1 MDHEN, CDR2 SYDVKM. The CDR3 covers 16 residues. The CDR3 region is CASSSGGSSGANVLTF. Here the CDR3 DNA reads TGTGCCAGCAGTTCAGGGGGCAGCTCTGGGGCCAACGTCCTGACTTTC.

CDR3 DNA: TGTGCCAGCAGTCGATTAGCGGGAGTGAGCACCGGGGAGCTGTTTTTT. As protein: CASSRLAGVSTGELFF. The genes are TRBV27 and TRBJ2-2; 9 nucleotides line up with TRBD2. This CDR3 is built from 16 residues. V gave up 5 bases and J gave up 4 bases; unmatched junction bases: 8. Per germline, CDR1 MNHEY and CDR2 SMNVEV (reference sequence).

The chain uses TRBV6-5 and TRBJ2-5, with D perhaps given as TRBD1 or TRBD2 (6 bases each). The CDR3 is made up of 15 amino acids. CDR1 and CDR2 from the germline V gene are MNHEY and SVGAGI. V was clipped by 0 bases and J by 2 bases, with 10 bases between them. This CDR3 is CASSYSGGQQETQYF. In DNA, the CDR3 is TGTGCCAGCAGTTACTCGGGGGGCCAACAAGAGACCCAGTACTTC.

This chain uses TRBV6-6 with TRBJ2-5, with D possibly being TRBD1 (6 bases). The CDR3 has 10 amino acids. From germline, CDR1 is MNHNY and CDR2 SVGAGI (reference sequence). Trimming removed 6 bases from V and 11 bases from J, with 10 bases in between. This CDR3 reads CASSQGGQYF. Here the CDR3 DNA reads TGTGCCAGCAGCCAAGGGGGACAGTACTTC.

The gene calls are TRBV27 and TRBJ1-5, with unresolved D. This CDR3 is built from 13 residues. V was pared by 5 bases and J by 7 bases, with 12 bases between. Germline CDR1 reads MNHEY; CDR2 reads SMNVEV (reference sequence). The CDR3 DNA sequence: TGTGCCAGCAGTGCCGCGGTCCAACAGCCCCAGCATTTT. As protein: CASSAAVQQPQHF.

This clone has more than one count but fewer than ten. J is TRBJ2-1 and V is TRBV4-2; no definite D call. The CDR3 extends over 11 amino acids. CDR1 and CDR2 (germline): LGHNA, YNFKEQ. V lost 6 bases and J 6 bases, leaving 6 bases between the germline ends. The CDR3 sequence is CASRYSNEQFF. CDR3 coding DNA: TGTGCCAGCAGGTATAGCAATGAGCAGTTCTTC.

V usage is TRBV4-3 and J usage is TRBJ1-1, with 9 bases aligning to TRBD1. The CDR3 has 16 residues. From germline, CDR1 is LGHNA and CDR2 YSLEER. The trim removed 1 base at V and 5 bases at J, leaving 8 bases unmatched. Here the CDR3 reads CASSQAGTGRNTEAFF. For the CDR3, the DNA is TGCGCCAGCAGCCAAGCAGGGACAGGGAGAAATACTGAAGCTTTCTTT.